This T cell receptor (beta chain) was found in a study of blood T cell repertoires in COVID-19 (dated by TCRdb to the early 2020s). Regarding the research as a whole: Samples covering the acute and convalescent phases of COVID-19 were provided by collaborators in the United States, Italy and Spain. The prospective study material was composed of cDNA or gDNA derived from T cells, B-cell-depleted T cells, or PBMCs. The dataset comprised deeply sampled blood TCRbeta repertoires from subjects exposed to, actively infected with, or recovered from COVID-19. The repertoires were released in a freely available public database intended as a resource for research on the immune response to SARS-CoV-2. The samples were drawn from two sources: the first 160 participants of the ongoing ImmuneRACE study, and 1,000 to 1,500 subjects contributed by 6 global collaborators. Sample metadata almost always included a de-identified subject ID, COVID-19 status, age in years and sex. Where available, HLA class I and class II types were obtained from metadata supplied by the sample provider rather than from assay-based typing.

In the prospective study, participants were about 18 to 90 years old, resided in fewer than 25 geographic areas of the United States, and were enrolled through a virtual design. Cohort assignment in the prospective study relied on participant-reported clinical history from a screening survey and a study questionnaire. Recovered participants in ImmuneRACE Cohort 3 were defined as having two consecutive negative NP/OP PCR tests, clearance from a healthcare professional, or resolution of symptoms. Mobile phlebotomists in the prospective study collected whole blood, serum and a nasopharyngeal or oropharyngeal swab from every participant. Prospective study participants could optionally give additional blood draws and questionnaires over an approximately two-month period. Before DNA extraction, blood samples from the prospective study were shipped at room temperature or frozen. TCRbeta CDR3 regions were amplified from genomic DNA using the immunoSEQ Assay, a bias-controlled multiplex PCR. The study's own analysis went as follows. The number of nucleated cells in each sample was estimated from the amplification of reference gene primers within the assay. To quantify the absolute abundance of each unique TCRbeta CDR3 rearrangement, sequence reads were collapsed and filtered. For each sample, productive Simpson clonality was calculated by taking the square root of Simpson's diversity index across productive rearrangements. TCRdb took over this immuneACCESS table, retaining in-frame rearrangements with V and J assigned. Such tables are incomplete; in checked studies, under half of the missing clones stem from an unresolved V gene, and the remainder is unexplained. Clonal size and the V and J genes are those of that table, whereas D and trimming came from the DNA. The sample records 150,000 to 200,000 clones, approximately 80% of which are singletons. Clones ranked in the top ten supply 10% to 15% of the sample.

A word on this clone: Its target antigen remains unknown. No per-base quality is available; no much larger clone lies one base away.

Results the study describes overall, beyond this receptor: How much clinical and demographic metadata was included differed by source and by participant, and the metadata was provided uncurated.

The CDR3 starts with the cysteine, ends with the phenylalanine, and has 15 residues. Only the CDR3 DNA is retained, 45 bases long and in frame from the first base. V loses 6 bases of germline sequence and J loses 4 bases, and the interval between the two ends is 18 bases. The germline V gene yields MNHEY for CDR1 and SVGAGI for CDR2. The sequence derives from a woman aged 60 to 75 who had recovered from COVID-19. Sequences were obtained from PBMCs or T cells enriched from blood (not recorded which). This sequence uses TRBV6-5 and TRBJ1-2, with no D gene named confidently. The CDR3 loop reads CASRPSSLQPYGYTF. The DNA sequence reads TGTGCCAGCAGACCATCCAGTCTTCAACCCTATGGCTACACCTTC.